This T cell receptor (beta chain) emerged from a study of neurological immune-mediated disorders. Germline-derived CDR1 and CDR2 are DFQATT and SNEGSKA (reference sequence). CDR3 length: 13 amino acids. Trimming at V came to 6 bases and at J to 3 bases, leaving 7 bases not matched to a gene. 5'RACE with 10-nucleotide random UMIs produced the cDNA. TCRdb recomputed calls from the 5' RACE reads with MiXCR, one row per CDR3 protein. The sample carries fewer than 30,000 distinct CDR3 sequences, roughly 7% recorded once. Study-wide points: The greatest TCR clonal expansion appeared in HTLV-1-associated myelopathy and the smallest, falling below healthy controls, in multiple sclerosis.

This clonotype was recorded many times. What it recognizes is unknown. The source of this sequence is a woman aged 40 to 55 in good health. Material: PBMCs. V is TRBV20-1 and J is TRBJ2-5, with 7 bases fitting TRBD1. CDR3 nucleotides: TGCAGTGCCCTCGCCGGGACAGAAGAGACCCAGTACTTC. This encodes CSALAGTEETQYF.